A single sample gave rise to the 14 T cell receptor beta chains below, sequenced in a study of STAT5B mutations in CD4+ large granular lymphocyte leukemia (dated by TCRdb to 2021 to 2024). Library prep was done by the immunoSEQ multiplex PCR assay. TCRdb mirrors the immuneACCESS table, restricted to in-frame sequences. Some clones are absent from its copies; in checked studies, under half trace to an unresolved V gene, and the reason for the others is unknown. The sample table holds approximately 31,000 clones, of which around 74% were seen once. The ten largest clones take up approximately 0.99% of the sample. Sequenced: CD4+ T cells from blood buffy coats. These receptors all come from a human donor in good health.

This chain links TRBV6-1 with TRBJ1-4; D is uncertain. V dropped 6 bases and J dropped 2 bases, with 13 bases sitting between them. The CDR3 has 15 amino acids. From germline, CDR1 is MNHNS and CDR2 SASEGT. The CDR3 spells CASRALTVTNEKLFF. In nucleotides, the CDR3 is TGTGCCAGCAGAGCCTTGACGGTTACTAATGAAAAACTGTTTTTT.

V usage is TRBV19 and J usage is TRBJ2-3, with D uncertain. The V gene lost 3 bases and the J gene lost 4 bases, with 8 bases spanning the gap. Germline CDR1 and CDR2: LNHDA and SQIVND (reference sequence). The CDR3 totals 13 residues. The CDR3 region has the DNA TGTGCCAGTAGTATCGGACCAGCAGATACGCAGTATTTT. This gives the protein CASSIGPADTQYF.

J is TRBJ1-2 and V is TRBV5-1, with 10 nucleotides matching TRBD1. This CDR3 is built from 15 residues. Germline V gives CDR1 SGHRS, CDR2 YFSETQ. The ends lost 5 bases at V and 1 base at J; junction bases unmatched: 5. This chain's CDR3 is CASRPGTGDNYGYTF. In nucleotides, the CDR3 is TGCGCCAGCAGGCCCGGGACAGGGGATAACTATGGCTACACCTTC.

This clone turned up a few times. This chain connects TRBV4-3 to TRBJ2-1; the match to TRBD2 covers 12 bases. This CDR3 spans 17 amino acids. V trimming: 3 bases; J trimming: 7 bases; junction bases outside the gene matches: 10. Per germline, CDR1 LGHNA and CDR2 YSLEER. CDR3 sequence (DNA): TGCGCCAGCAGCCAGACCGTGGGACTAGCGGGTAGGAATGAGCAGTTCTTC. Encoded protein: CASSQTVGLAGRNEQFF.

Only one count was recorded for this clone. This chain uses TRBV5-5 with TRBJ2-5; D unresolved. Germline V lookup: CDR1 SGHKS, CDR2 YYEKEE (reference sequence). The CDR3 length is 13 residues. V lost 1 base and J lost 1, with 5 bases in between. CDR3 sequence (DNA): TGTGCCAGCAGCTTGACAGCCCAAGAGACCCAGTACTTC. Translation: CASSLTAQETQYF.

V gene TRBV18 combines with J gene TRBJ2-5; no clear D. From germline, CDR1 is KGHSH and CDR2 LQKENI. CDR3 length: 14 amino acids. The ends were cut back, 3 bases at V and 2 bases at J, with 10 bases in the middle. CDR3 nucleotide sequence: TGTGCCAGCTCACCGTCCGGGTTGCAAGAGACCCAGTACTTC. This encodes CASSPSGLQETQYF. The full variable domain, rest sourced from reference TRBV18 and TRBJ2-5, is NAGVMQNPRHLVRRRGQEARLRCSPMKGHSHVYWYRQLPEEGLKFMVYLQKENIIDESGMPKERFSAEFPKEGPSILRIQQVVRGDSAAYFCASSPSGLQETQYFGPGTRLLVL.

This clone was seen more than once but under ten times. The rearrangement joins TRBV6-6 to TRBJ2-3; a weak D match, TRBD1 (6 bases). There are 15 residues in the CDR3. Trimming left V 6 bases short and J 0 bases short, with 13 bases between. Germline loops: CDR1 MNHNY, CDR2 SVGAGI (reference sequence). The CDR3 reads CASRTYRDSTDTQYF. CDR3 DNA: TGTGCCAGCAGGACCTACAGGGATAGCACAGATACGCAGTATTTT.

The chain joins TRBV19 to TRBJ2-7, with 8 bases fitting TRBD2. The CDR3 is 17 amino acids. CDR1 is LNHDA and CDR2 is SQIVND in the germline V gene (reference sequence). J gave up 6 bases and V 1 base, and 14 bases lay outside the gene matches. The CDR3: CASSIVASGLGVSEQYF. CDR3 bases: TGTGCCAGTAGTATAGTGGCCTCGGGACTAGGGGTTAGCGAGCAGTACTTC.

The chain employs TRBV29-1 and TRBJ2-1, with 10 bases matching TRBD2. There are 14 residues in the CDR3. After removal of 8 bases from V and 3 bases from J, the junction contained 7 bases not matched to a gene. Germline V gives CDR1 SQVTM, CDR2 ANQGSEA. The CDR3 sequence is CSLLAGGNYNEQFF. Written as DNA, the CDR3 is TGCAGCTTGTTAGCGGGAGGAAACTACAATGAGCAGTTCTTC.

The genes are TRBV7-2 and TRBJ1-6, with TRBD1 as a possible D gene (5 bases). Germline V gene data show CDR1 as SGHTA and CDR2 as FQGNSA. Trimming stripped 5 bases from V and 6 bases from J, with 14 bases between. This CDR3 spans 15 amino acids. As DNA, the CDR3 is TGTGCCAGCAGCCCTCCCGGGACGGCTAATTCACCCCTCCACTTT. This sequence encodes CASSPPGTANSPLHF.

Comments on this clone: The junction differs from germline at one of its ends, possibly a read error. This sequence joins TRBV2 and TRBJ2-4; TRBD1 is a possible D gene (5 bases). Germline V gene lookup returns CDR1 SNHLY and CDR2 FYNNEI. The CDR3 spans 14 residues. The CDR3, as DNA: TGTGCCAGCAGGCCTGGGTTAAGGGGTAGAGTGTTGCACTTC. It yields the protein CASRPGLRGRVLHF.

This clone was observed a few times. The chain is built from TRBV28 and TRBJ1-1; weak D call: TRBD1 (5 bases). The CDR3 totals 14 residues. Per the germline V gene, CDR1 is MDHEN and CDR2 is SYDVKM. V was trimmed by 8 bases and J by 4 bases, leaving 17 bases between them. In DNA, the CDR3 is TGTGCCAGCGAATGGGCGGGACGGACCACTGAAGCTTTCTTT. Encoded protein: CASEWAGRTTEAFF.

This clone was counted a few times. This rearrangement joins TRBV19 to TRBJ2-5; 16 nucleotides agree with TRBD2. The V segment lost 3 bases and the J segment 4 bases; nucleotides outside the gene matches: 2. The CDR3 runs to 16 residues. CDR1 is LNHDA, CDR2 SQIVND, per germline (reference sequence). CDR3 residues: CASSMGTSGRGETQYF. The CDR3 region has the DNA TGTGCCAGTAGTATGGGGACTAGCGGGAGGGGAGAGACCCAGTACTTC.

The chain is built from TRBV7-9 and TRBJ2-7, with 10 positions matching TRBD1. Per the germline V gene, CDR1 is SEHNR and CDR2 is FQNEAQ (reference sequence). This CDR3 comprises 16 residues. With V trimmed by 0 bases and J by 3 bases, 5 bases remained unmatched. The CDR3 nucleotides are TGTGCCAGCAGCTTAGCGGGACAGGGGACCCTCTACGAGCAGTACTTC. Its protein is CASSLAGQGTLYEQYF.